Detailed here is one T cell receptor beta chain. The entry originates in a study of blood T cell repertoires in COVID-19. Study information: Sources were T cells, B-cell-depleted T cells, or PBMCs; the material itself was cDNA or gDNA.

TCRdb's copy holds only in-frame clones and misses some; the assay was immunoSEQ multiplex PCR. The table lists fewer than 60,000 clones, more than 75% of them singletons. CDR1 and CDR2 (germline): SGHRS, YFSETQ. CDR3 length equals 15 residues. Unmatched junction bases numbered 3, after V lost 0 bases and J lost 5 bases. This chain links TRBV5-1 with TRBJ1-1; TRBD1 aligns across 11 bases. Material for sequencing was peripheral blood. The sequence was collected from a man aged 50 to 59 with acute or convalescent COVID-19. CDR3 protein: CASSLAGTGGTEAFF. CDR3 sequence (DNA): TGCGCCAGCAGCTTGGCTGGGACAGGGGGGACTGAAGCTTTCTTT. The full variable domain, completed using reference TRBV5-1 and TRBJ1-1, is KAGVTQTPRYLIKTRGQQVTLSCSPISGHRSVSWYQQTPGQGLQFLFEYFSETQRNKGNFPGRFSGRQFSNSRSEMNVSTLELGDSALYLCASSLAGTGGTEAFFGQGTRLTVV.